This T cell receptor (beta chain) appears in the sequencing data of a study of T cells in Graves' hyperthyroidism and ophthalmopathy (dated by TCRdb to about 2019). For the wider study: To identify TCR V-J signatures that set the groups apart, the researchers used a discovery cohort of about a hundred patients, made up of around 40 with Graves' ophthalmopathy and some 55 with stable Graves' hyperthyroidism. Following sampling, methimazole starting at 30 mg daily was given to hyperthyroidism patients, and high-dose intravenous methylprednisolone was given to ophthalmopathy patients. In addition, the study compared T-cell repertoires in thyroid tissue and in blood from five or six Graves' hyperthyroidism patients. Whether ophthalmopathy could be predicted prospectively was tested in an independent validation cohort made up of 18 to 20 hyperthyroidism patients plus 17 patients who later progressed to ophthalmopathy. According to the paper, TCR Vbeta CDR3 sequencing was carried out on around 140 peripheral blood samples, which came from 40 to 45 ophthalmopathy, 80 or so hyperthyroidism and some 17 progressor patients. The 75 to 100 discovery patients were randomly split 7:3 into training and test sets.

With regard to this clonotype: Its specific antigen is unknown. The input lacks base qualities; no much larger clone sits a single base away.

V is clipped by 5 bases and J by 1 base, and the sequence between their germline boundaries is 12 bases long. The germline V gene gives CDR1 as SQVTM and CDR2 as ANQGSEA. CDR3 length: 13 amino acids, cysteine to phenylalanine. CDR3 DNA only is kept here, 39 bases in frame from base 1. The investigation overall reported the following: Ophthalmopathy was separated from stable hyperthyroidism by a 13 V-J signature model, with 85% to 90% sensitivity and roughly 81% specificity obtained in cross-validation and 80%/75% obtained in testing. During validation, the model predicted progression to ophthalmopathy a median of about 6.3 months ahead of onset, with around 71% sensitivity and about 75% specificity. Sample size was not statistically predetermined, and investigators were not blinded to group allocation. Most expanded thyroid clonotypes (frequency above 0.001) were also detected in blood, suggesting blood repertoires may reflect thyroid immune responses.

Graves' hyperthyroidism was defined as stable when no progression to ophthalmopathy occurred over 18 months of follow-up. Hyperthyroidism patients were newly diagnosed, with disease duration under 2 months, and aged 18 to 65 years. Exclusion was applied to patients with uncontrolled infections, other autoimmune diseases, pregnancy or lactation. Diagnoses were based on clinical symptoms, serum thyroxine and TRAb, thyroid ultrasound and orbital computed tomography. Total RNA was extracted using Trizol reagent, and RNA quality was assessed on an Agilent 2100 Bioanalyzer. The TCR beta CDR3 regions were amplified from RNA transcripts. The first round of RT-PCR for the TCR CDR3 was performed with the HTBI primer set and the Qiagen OneStep RT-PCR kit. Libraries were constructed in a second round of multiplex PCR, after which size selection and purification were performed. Libraries were sequenced paired-end with 100 bp reads on an Illumina HiSeq2000. In the authors' own workflow: Raw data were processed with SOAPnuke, discarding reads with adapters, uncalled bases, mean Phred below 15, or no exact constant-primer or identifier match. High-quality paired reads were merged using COPE v1.2.5, and each unique nucleotide sequence was defined as a clonotype. Clonotypes were aligned to IMGT TRBV, TRBD and TRBJ reference segments using MiTCR v1.1. The analysis was restricted to V-J combinations with a frequency above 0.0001, which together covered just over 98% of the repertoires. The TCS score was defined as F50 (clonal expansion) divided by E x V (chaos), with BLOSUM62-based TCRdist calculated between CDR3 peptides within each V-J. Welch's t-statistics and random forest reduced several hundred V-J features to roughly 13, which were used in a naive Bayes classifier (R e1071). TCRdb trimmed the raw reads at Q25, called clones with MiXCR and kept productive beta chains. Entries are consolidated by CDR3 protein sequence, retaining the most common genes and DNA. The V and J calls follow TCRdb's processing rather than the paper's. The sample data list under 700,000 distinct CDR3 sequences, and around 42% of these were observed just once. The top ten clonotypes cover roughly 8.2% of the sample.

The sequence derives from a woman aged 18 to 35 with Graves' hyperthyroidism. Donor details come from another sample of the same person, matched by shared clones. The V and J segments used are TRBV29-1 and TRBJ2-7; the D gene cannot be resolved reliably. Specimen: peripheral blood or thyroid tissue (not recorded which). The CDR3 region reads CSVSMDGSYEQYF. The nucleotide sequence reads as follows: TGCAGCGTTAGTATGGACGGATCCTACGAGCAGTACTTC.